The rows below give T cell receptor beta chains drawn from one sample of a study of cytomegalovirus exposure and HLA in healthy donors. This table comes from immunoSEQ multiplex PCR, and its TCRdb copy is limited to in-frame clones, with some not included. The data contain around 210,000 clones, under 85% of them seen just once; the ten biggest clones take up around 1.7%. The sequenced sample was PBMCs. The receptors here all came from a man aged 50 to 60 in good health and CMV-seronegative. Both conserved end residues are part of each CDR3. The order of the fields is J gene, V gene, clone size, D gene, CDR3 protein, CDR3 DNA. D genes are given only for firm matches. The size field is filled for only some rows; it gives once, few, many or a size class.

J gene: TRBJ2-6; V gene: TRBV5-1; clone size: .; D gene: .; CDR3 protein: CASSQGHSSGANVLTF; CDR3 DNA: TGCGCCAGCAGCCAGGGACATAGCTCTGGGGCCAACGTCCTGACTTTC
J gene: TRBJ1-4; V gene: TRBV27; clone size: .; D gene: TRBD1; CDR3 protein: CASSFDRGGEKLFF; CDR3 DNA: TGTGCCAGCAGTTTTGACAGGGGGGGTGAAAAACTGTTTTTT
J gene: TRBJ2-2; V gene: TRBV18; clone size: .; D gene: .; CDR3 protein: CASLVPPQVDGELFF; CDR3 DNA: TGTGCCAGCCTGGTGCCCCCGCAGGTTGACGGGGAGCTGTTTTTT
J gene: TRBJ2-3; V gene: TRBV28; clone size: .; D gene: .; CDR3 protein: CASGGGLADTQYF; CDR3 DNA: TGTGCCAGCGGAGGAGGGTTAGCGGATACGCAGTATTTT
J gene: TRBJ2-1; V gene: TRBV5-1; clone size: .; D gene: TRBD2; CDR3 protein: CASSYRTSGGLNEQFF; CDR3 DNA: TGCGCCAGCAGCTACCGGACTAGCGGGGGTCTCAATGAGCAGTTCTTC
J gene: TRBJ2-7; V gene: TRBV19; clone size: .; D gene: TRBD1; CDR3 protein: CASKPGQGTSEQYF; CDR3 DNA: TGTGCCAGTAAACCGGGACAGGGGACTTCCGAGCAGTACTTC
J gene: TRBJ1-1; V gene: TRBV9; clone size: .; D gene: .; CDR3 protein: CASSESPGGNTEAFF; CDR3 DNA: TGTGCCAGCAGTGAAAGCCCCGGGGGGAACACTGAAGCTTTCTTT
J gene: TRBJ2-7; V gene: TRBV5-4; clone size: .; D gene: TRBD2; CDR3 protein: CASSLSSGSSYEQYF; CDR3 DNA: TGTGCCAGCAGCTTATCTAGCGGGAGCTCCTACGAGCAGTACTTC
J gene: TRBJ2-1; V gene: TRBV6-5; clone size: .; D gene: TRBD2; CDR3 protein: CASSSLTSGNYNEQFF; CDR3 DNA: TGTGCCAGCAGTTCATTGACTAGCGGGAACTACAATGAGCAGTTCTTC
J gene: TRBJ2-2; V gene: TRBV27; clone size: .; D gene: .; CDR3 protein: CASSFLLANTGELFF; CDR3 DNA: TGTGCCAGCAGTTTCTTACTAGCGAACACCGGGGAGCTGTTTTTT
J gene: TRBJ1-5; V gene: TRBV2; clone size: .; D gene: TRBD1; CDR3 protein: CASSGGQGATQPQHF; CDR3 DNA: TGTGCCAGCAGTGGGGGACAGGGGGCAACTCAGCCCCAGCATTTT
J gene: TRBJ2-1; V gene: TRBV10-1; clone size: .; D gene: TRBD2; CDR3 protein: CASSGGGYNEQFF; CDR3 DNA: TGCGCCAGCAGTGGGGGGGGCTACAATGAGCAGTTCTTC
J gene: TRBJ2-3; V gene: TRBV5-1; clone size: .; D gene: .; CDR3 protein: CASSQYTDTQYF; CDR3 DNA: TGCGCCAGCAGCCAGTACACAGATACGCAGTATTTT
J gene: TRBJ2-7; V gene: TRBV2; clone size: .; D gene: .; CDR3 protein: CASIQDRSSYEQYF; CDR3 DNA: TGTGCCAGCATCCAAGACCGGAGCTCCTACGAGCAGTACTTC
J gene: TRBJ2-7; V gene: TRBV10-3; clone size: .; D gene: .; CDR3 protein: CAIRQGIEQYF; CDR3 DNA: TGTGCCATCAGGCAGGGAATCGAGCAGTACTTC
J gene: TRBJ2-1; V gene: TRBV9; clone size: .; D gene: TRBD2; CDR3 protein: CASSVVGTSVNNEQFF; CDR3 DNA: TGTGCCAGCAGCGTAGTAGGGACTAGCGTCAACAATGAGCAGTTCTTC
J gene: TRBJ2-2; V gene: TRBV5-6; clone size: .; D gene: .; CDR3 protein: CASSFYGFANTGELFF; CDR3 DNA: TGTGCCAGCAGCTTTTACGGGTTCGCGAACACCGGGGAGCTGTTTTTT
J gene: TRBJ1-1; V gene: TRBV30; clone size: .; D gene: .; CDR3 protein: CAWSNGGVKNTEAFF; CDR3 DNA: TGTGCCTGGAGTAATGGGGGGGTGAAGAACACTGAAGCTTTCTTT
J gene: TRBJ2-5; V gene: TRBV5-4; clone size: .; D gene: TRBD2; CDR3 protein: CASSLGTQSGEGTQYF; CDR3 DNA: TGTGCCAGCAGCTTGGGTACTCAGAGTGGGGAGGGGACCCAGTACTTC
J gene: TRBJ2-1; V gene: TRBV7-6; clone size: .; D gene: TRBD2; CDR3 protein: CASSSGLAGNNEQFF; CDR3 DNA: TGTGCCAGCAGCTCGGGACTAGCGGGTAACAATGAGCAGTTCTTC
J gene: TRBJ2-7; V gene: TRBV9; clone size: .; D gene: TRBD1; CDR3 protein: CASSAQRDRGQHEQYF; CDR3 DNA: TGTGCCAGCAGCGCACAACGGGACAGGGGGCAACACGAGCAGTACTTC
J gene: TRBJ2-1; V gene: TRBV28; clone size: .; D gene: TRBD2; CDR3 protein: CASSLIGLAASSYNEQFF; CDR3 DNA: TGTGCCAGCAGTTTAATCGGACTAGCGGCTTCCTCCTACAATGAGCAGTTCTTC
J gene: TRBJ2-7; V gene: TRBV5-1; clone size: .; D gene: .; CDR3 protein: CASSWGPSQDHSYEQYF; CDR3 DNA: TGCGCCAGCAGCTGGGGCCCATCCCAGGACCACTCCTACGAGCAGTACTTC
J gene: TRBJ2-2; V gene: TRBV5-1; clone size: .; D gene: .; CDR3 protein: CASSPRTANTGELFF; CDR3 DNA: TGCGCCAGCAGCCCGAGGACAGCGAACACCGGGGAGCTGTTTTTT
J gene: TRBJ1-1; V gene: TRBV28; clone size: .; D gene: .; CDR3 protein: CASSLLPTSNTEAFF; CDR3 DNA: TGTGCCAGCAGTTTACTTCCAACTTCGAACACTGAAGCTTTCTTT
J gene: TRBJ1-2; V gene: TRBV6-5; clone size: .; D gene: .; CDR3 protein: CASSAYRTAYGYTF; CDR3 DNA: TGTGCCAGCAGTGCCTACCGAACCGCCTATGGCTACACCTTC
J gene: TRBJ2-7; V gene: TRBV5-1; clone size: .; D gene: .; CDR3 protein: CASSLGAYEQYF; CDR3 DNA: TGCGCCAGCAGCCTCGGAGCCTACGAGCAGTACTTC
J gene: TRBJ2-1; V gene: TRBV15; clone size: few; D gene: TRBD1; CDR3 protein: CATSRSSTGTGIYNEQFF; CDR3 DNA: TGTGCCACCAGCAGATCATCTACCGGGACAGGGATCTACAATGAGCAGTTCTTC
J gene: TRBJ2-2; V gene: TRBV28; clone size: .; D gene: TRBD1; CDR3 protein: CASSSIQQRQGYTGELFF; CDR3 DNA: TGTGCCAGCAGTTCTATACAACAGAGACAGGGGTACACCGGGGAGCTGTTTTTT
J gene: TRBJ2-7; V gene: TRBV2; clone size: .; D gene: TRBD1; CDR3 protein: CASSGQGAVIGYEQYF; CDR3 DNA: TGTGCCAGCAGTGGACAGGGGGCGGTTATAGGGTACGAGCAGTACTTC
J gene: TRBJ2-1; V gene: TRBV6-6; clone size: few; D gene: .; CDR3 protein: CASSYSHITFNEQFF; CDR3 DNA: TGTGCCAGCAGTTACTCTCACATTACCTTCAATGAGCAGTTCTTC
J gene: TRBJ2-5; V gene: TRBV7-3; clone size: .; D gene: .; CDR3 protein: CASSPDTGLETQYF; CDR3 DNA: TGTGCCAGCAGCCCTGATACAGGGTTGGAGACCCAGTACTTC
J gene: TRBJ1-4; V gene: TRBV30; clone size: .; D gene: .; CDR3 protein: CAWSRGANEKLFF; CDR3 DNA: TGTGCCTGGAGTCGGGGGGCTAATGAAAAACTGTTTTTT
J gene: TRBJ2-7; V gene: TRBV25-1; clone size: .; D gene: .; CDR3 protein: CASSEQGLESSEQYF; CDR3 DNA: TGTGCCAGCAGTGAACAGGGGCTAGAGTCGAGCGAGCAGTACTTC
J gene: TRBJ2-3; V gene: TRBV7-9; clone size: .; D gene: TRBD2; CDR3 protein: CASSLELAGVGDTQYF; CDR3 DNA: TGTGCCAGCAGCTTAGAGCTAGCGGGAGTAGGAGATACGCAGTATTTT
J gene: TRBJ1-1; V gene: TRBV6-1; clone size: few; D gene: TRBD1; CDR3 protein: CASSPGQGARTEAFF; CDR3 DNA: TGTGCCAGCAGCCCGGGACAGGGGGCGAGGACTGAAGCTTTCTTT
J gene: TRBJ2-3; V gene: TRBV7-2; clone size: .; D gene: .; CDR3 protein: CASSQLGGDTQYF; CDR3 DNA: TGTGCCAGCAGCCAGTTGGGGGGAGATACGCAGTATTTT
J gene: TRBJ2-7; V gene: TRBV18; clone size: .; D gene: TRBD2; CDR3 protein: CASSPPGLAGAGEQYF; CDR3 DNA: TGTGCCAGCTCACCACCGGGACTAGCGGGGGCGGGCGAGCAGTACTTC
J gene: TRBJ2-2; V gene: TRBV7-9; clone size: .; D gene: TRBD2; CDR3 protein: CASSLAGTSGKTGELFF; CDR3 DNA: TGTGCCAGCAGCTTAGCAGGGACTAGCGGAAAGACCGGGGAGCTGTTTTTT
J gene: TRBJ1-2; V gene: TRBV27; clone size: .; D gene: TRBD1; CDR3 protein: CASSYLGTGTYGYTF; CDR3 DNA: TGTGCCAGCAGTTACCTCGGGACAGGGACCTATGGCTACACCTTC
J gene: TRBJ2-3; V gene: TRBV19; clone size: .; D gene: TRBD2; CDR3 protein: CASSSAGGDTDTQYF; CDR3 DNA: TGTGCCAGTAGTAGCGCGGGAGGGGACACAGATACGCAGTATTTT